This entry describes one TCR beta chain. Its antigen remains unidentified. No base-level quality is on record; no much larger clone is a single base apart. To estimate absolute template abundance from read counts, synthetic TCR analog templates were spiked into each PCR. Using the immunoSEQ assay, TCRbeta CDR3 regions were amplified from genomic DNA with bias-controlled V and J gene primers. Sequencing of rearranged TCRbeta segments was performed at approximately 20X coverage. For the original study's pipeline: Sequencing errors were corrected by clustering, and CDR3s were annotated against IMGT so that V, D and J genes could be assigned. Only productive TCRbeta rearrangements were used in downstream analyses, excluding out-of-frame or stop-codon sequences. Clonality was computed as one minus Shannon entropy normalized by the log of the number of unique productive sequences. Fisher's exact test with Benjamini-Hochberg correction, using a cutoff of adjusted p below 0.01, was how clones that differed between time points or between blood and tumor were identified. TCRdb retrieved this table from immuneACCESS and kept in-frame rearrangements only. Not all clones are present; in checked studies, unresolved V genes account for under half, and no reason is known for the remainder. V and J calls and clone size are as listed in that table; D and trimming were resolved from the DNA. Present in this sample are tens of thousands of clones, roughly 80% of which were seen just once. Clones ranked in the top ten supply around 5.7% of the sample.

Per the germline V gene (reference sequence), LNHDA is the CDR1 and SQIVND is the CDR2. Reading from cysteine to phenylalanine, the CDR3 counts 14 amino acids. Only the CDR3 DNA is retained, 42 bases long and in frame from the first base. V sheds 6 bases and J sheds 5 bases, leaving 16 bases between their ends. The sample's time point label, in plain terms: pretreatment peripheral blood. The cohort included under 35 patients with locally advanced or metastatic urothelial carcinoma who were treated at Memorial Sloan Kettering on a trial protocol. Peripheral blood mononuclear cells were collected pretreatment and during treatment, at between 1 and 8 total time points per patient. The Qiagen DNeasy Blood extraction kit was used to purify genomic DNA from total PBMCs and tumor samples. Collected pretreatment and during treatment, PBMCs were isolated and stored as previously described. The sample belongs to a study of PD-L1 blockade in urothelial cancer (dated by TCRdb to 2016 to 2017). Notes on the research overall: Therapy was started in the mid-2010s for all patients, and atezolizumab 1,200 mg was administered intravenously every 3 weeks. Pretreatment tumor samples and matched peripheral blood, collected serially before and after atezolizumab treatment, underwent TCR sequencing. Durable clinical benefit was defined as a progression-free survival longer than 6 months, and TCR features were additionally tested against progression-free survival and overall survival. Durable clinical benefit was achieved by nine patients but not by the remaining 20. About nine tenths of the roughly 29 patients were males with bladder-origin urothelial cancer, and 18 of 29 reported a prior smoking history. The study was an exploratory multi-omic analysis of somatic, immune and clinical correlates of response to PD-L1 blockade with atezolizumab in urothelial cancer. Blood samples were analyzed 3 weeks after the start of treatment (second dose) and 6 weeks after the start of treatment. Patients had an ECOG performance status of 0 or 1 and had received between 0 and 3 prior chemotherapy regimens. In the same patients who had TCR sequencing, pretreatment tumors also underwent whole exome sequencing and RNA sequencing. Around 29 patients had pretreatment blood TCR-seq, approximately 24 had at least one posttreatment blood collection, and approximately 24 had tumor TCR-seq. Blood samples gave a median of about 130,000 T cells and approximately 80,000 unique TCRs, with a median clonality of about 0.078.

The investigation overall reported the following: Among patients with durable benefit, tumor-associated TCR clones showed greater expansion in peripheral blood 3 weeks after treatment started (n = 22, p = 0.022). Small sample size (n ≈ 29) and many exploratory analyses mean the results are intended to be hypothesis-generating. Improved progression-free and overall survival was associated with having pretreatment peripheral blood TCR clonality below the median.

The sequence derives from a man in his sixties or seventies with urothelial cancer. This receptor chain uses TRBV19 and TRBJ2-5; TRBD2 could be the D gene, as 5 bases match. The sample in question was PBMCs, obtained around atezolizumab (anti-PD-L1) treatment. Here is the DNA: TGTGCCAGTAGACTAGACCAAGGCGGGGAGACCCAGTACTTC. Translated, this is CASRLDQGGETQYF.